The 25 T cell receptor beta chains presented below share a single source sample, sequenced in a study of cytomegalovirus exposure and HLA in healthy donors. The PCR was carried out with 60 Vbeta primers and 13 Jbeta primers. Data came from immunoSEQ multiplex PCR; TCRdb stores just in-frame clones and leaves some out. This repertoire includes 200,000 or so clones. Sample: PBMCs. The receptor source for this set is a boy aged 5 to 17 in good health and CMV-seronegative.

The rearrangement joins TRBV4-1 to TRBJ2-5; TRBD1 matches at 9 bases. The assigned J gene may be wrong: the sequence end matches TRBJ2-7 better. The CDR3 runs 14 residues. The germline V gene has CDR1 MGHRA and CDR2 YSYEKL. The CDR3: CASSLGTGLYEQYF. The CDR3 region has the DNA TGCGCCAGCAGCCTGGGGACAGGGCTCTACGAGCAGTACTTC.

This chain joins TRBV11-1 and TRBJ2-5; D may be TRBD2 (5 bases). CDR1 and CDR2 from the germline V gene are SGHAT and FQDESV (reference sequence). Trimming took off 1 base at V and 5 bases at J, with 14 bases between the two ends. The CDR3 is 15 amino acids. As DNA, the CDR3 is TGTGCCAGCAGCTTAGGAGGACTTGACGGGGAGACCCAGTACTTC. Its translation is CASSLGGLDGETQYF.

The chain uses TRBV5-1 and TRBJ2-7, with D tentatively TRBD2 (5 bases). Germline assignment: CDR1 SGHRS and CDR2 YFSETQ. The CDR3 consists of 14 residues. V lost 4 bases to trimming and J lost 2 bases, with 13 bases between them. The DNA for the CDR3 is TGCGCCAGCAGCAAAGAGACTACCACCTACGAGCAGTACTTC. It specifies CASSKETTTYEQYF.

The chain employs TRBV5-1 and TRBJ1-4, with D tentatively TRBD1 (6 bases). This CDR3 has 16 residues. CDR1 SGHRS and CDR2 YFSETQ come from the germline V gene. The V end lost 4 bases, the J end lost 4 bases, and 17 bases lay between the germline ends. CDR3 in amino acids: CASSVSPGHLNEKLFF. CDR3 in DNA: TGCGCCAGCAGCGTAAGTCCGGGACATCTTAATGAAAAACTGTTTTTT.

The V and J genes are TRBV19 and TRBJ1-1; 7 bases are shared with TRBD1. Germline V gene data show CDR1 as LNHDA and CDR2 as SQIVND (reference sequence). After removal of 3 bases from V and 11 bases from J, the junction contained 3 bases not matched to a gene. CDR3 length equals 11 residues. The CDR3: CASSMDRLAFF. As DNA, the CDR3 is TGTGCCAGTAGTATGGACAGGCTTGCTTTCTTT.

V and J are TRBV11-2 and TRBJ1-4, with unresolved D. Between the trimmed V and J ends, which lost 8 bases and 9 bases, there was a span of 7 bases. Looked up from germline, CDR1 is SGHAT and CDR2 is FQNNGV. This CDR3 contains 10 residues. The CDR3 coding sequence is TGTGCCAGCTCCCCCAAAAAACTGTTTTTT. Residues: CASSPKKLFF.

The chain recombines TRBV30 with TRBJ2-1; a possible D gene is TRBD1 (5 bases). Per germline, CDR1 GTSNPN and CDR2 SVGIG (reference sequence). V shed 1 base and J shed 12 bases, with 13 bases lying between them. The CDR3 runs 12 residues. The CDR3 loop is CAWSGSRGVQFF. CDR3 in DNA: TGTGCCTGGAGTGGGTCAAGGGGTGTGCAGTTCTTC.

The genes are TRBV7-2 and TRBJ1-5; no reliable D call. Trimming pared 5 bases from V and 7 bases from J, leaving 15 bases between. Germline CDR1 and CDR2: SGHTA and FQGNSA. CDR3 length: 14 residues. This chain's CDR3 is CASSRREGGQPQHF. The CDR3 nucleotides read TGTGCCAGCAGCAGGAGGGAGGGAGGCCAGCCCCAGCATTTT.

The genes are TRBV11-2 and TRBJ2-5; D possibly corresponds to TRBD1 (5 bases). This CDR3 region has 13 residues. Trimming stripped 4 bases from V and 3 bases from J, with 9 bases between. The germline V gene has CDR1 SGHAT and CDR2 FQNNGV. DNA of the CDR3: TGTGCCAGCAGCTCAGGGTTGAAAGAGACCCAGTACTTC. Translation gives CASSSGLKETQYF.

The chain employs TRBV28 and TRBJ2-1, with D possibly matching TRBD1 (5 bases). Germline lookup yields CDR1 MDHEN and CDR2 SYDVKM. V was clipped by 5 bases and J by 0 bases, with 17 bases between them. There are 17 residues in the CDR3. The CDR3 region has the DNA TGTGCCAGCAGTCAACTTACAGGTTTTAGCTCCTACAATGAGCAGTTCTTC. Translated, it gives CASSQLTGFSSYNEQFF.

This chain links TRBV4-1 with TRBJ2-1, with D maybe TRBD2 (6 bases). V lost 4 bases to trimming and J lost 8 bases, with 12 bases between them. The CDR3 extends over 13 amino acids. Looked up from germline, CDR1 is MGHRA and CDR2 is YSYEKL. The CDR3 DNA reads TGCGCCAGCAGCCGGAGGGGTCTCGATGAGCAGTTCTTC. It yields the protein CASSRRGLDEQFF.

The rearrangement uses TRBV27 and TRBJ1-2; D is undetermined. CDR3 length equals 14 residues. The V end lost 2 bases, the J end lost 1 base, and 8 bases lay between the germline ends. Germline V gives CDR1 MNHEY, CDR2 SMNVEV (reference sequence). CDR3 amino acids: CASSLQPGNYGYTF. DNA for the CDR3: TGTGCCAGCAGTTTACAACCGGGTAACTATGGCTACACCTTC.

This chain uses TRBV11-3 with TRBJ2-7; a weak D match, TRBD1 (6 bases). Between the trimmed V and J ends, which lost 3 bases and 3 bases, there was a span of 12 bases. Germline CDR1 reads SGHNT; CDR2 reads YENEEA. The CDR3 spans 14 residues. In DNA form, the CDR3 reads TGTGCCAGCAGCTTCGGACAGAGGTACTACGAGCAGTACTTC. Protein sequence: CASSFGQRYYEQYF.

The rearrangement links TRBV29-1 to TRBJ1-2; TRBD1 aligns across 11 bases. V lost 7 bases and J lost 4; bases outside the gene matches: 5. The germline CDR1 and CDR2 sequences are SQVTM and ANQGSEA. CDR3 length equals 13 residues. CDR3 sequence: CSARTGGFYGYTF. The CDR3 nucleotides are TGCAGCGCTAGGACAGGGGGCTTCTATGGCTACACCTTC.

The chain carries TRBV7-8 and TRBJ2-1, with D possibly matching TRBD1 (5 bases). The CDR3 loop spans 14 amino acids. The V gene's germline CDR1 is SGHVS and CDR2 FQNEAQ. The V end was cut by 5 bases, the J end by 2 bases, with 10 bases between. The CDR3 DNA is TGTGCCAGCAGCCTCGCCAGGGCCTACAATGAGCAGTTCTTC. This gives the protein CASSLARAYNEQFF. Full variable domain (missing parts from reference TRBV7-8 and TRBJ2-1): GAGVSQSPRYKVAKRGQDVALRCDPISGHVSLFWYQQALGQGPEFLTYFQNEAQLDKSGLPSDRFFAERPEGSVSTLKIQRTQQEDSAVYLCASSLARAYNEQFFGPGTRLTVL.

The V gene is TRBV28, the J gene TRBJ1-2; the D is unclear. The CDR3 runs 12 residues. V lost 2 bases to trimming and J lost 4 bases, with 5 bases between them. CDR1 and CDR2 (germline): MDHEN, SYDVKM. Here the CDR3 reads CASSLRLYGYTF. CDR3 nucleotides: TGTGCCAGCAGTTTAAGACTCTATGGCTACACCTTC.

J is TRBJ2-7 and V is TRBV28; D may be TRBD1 (5 bases). Trimming took off 4 bases at V and 5 bases at J, with 12 bases between the two ends. CDR3 length: 13 amino acids. Germline V gene lookup returns CDR1 MDHEN and CDR2 SYDVKM. The DNA of the CDR3 is TGTGCCAGCAGTTGGACACCTACGAACGAGCAGTACTTC. As protein: CASSWTPTNEQYF.

This rearrangement joins TRBV5-1 to TRBJ2-7; no firm D call. The CDR3 is made up of 15 amino acids. The V and J ends lost 0 bases and 5 bases respectively, with 15 bases between them. In germline, CDR1 is SGHRS, CDR2 YFSETQ. The CDR3 reads CASSLGGGDVDEQYF. CDR3 nucleotides: TGCGCCAGCAGCTTGGGAGGCGGTGATGTGGACGAGCAGTACTTC.

J is TRBJ2-5 and V is TRBV2; 7 nucleotides match TRBD2. Germline values: CDR1 SNHLY, CDR2 FYNNEI. The junction had 4 bases not matched to a gene; V was cut back by 10 bases and J by 5 bases. This CDR3 spans 11 amino acids. The CDR3 sequence: CATTGGETQYF. The CDR3 coding sequence is TGTGCCACCACCGGGGGGGAGACCCAGTACTTC.

On this clone: The junction does not match germline at one end; this may be a read error. The V and J genes are TRBV10-2 and TRBJ2-7; TRBD1 agrees at 7 bases. The CDR3 is 15 residues long. Germline assignment: CDR1 WSHSY and CDR2 SAAADI. CDR3 protein: CASSQSRGPDYEQYF. The CDR3 nucleotides are TGCGCCAGCAGTCAGTCAAGGGGGCCAGACTACGAGCAGTACTTC.

The chain recombines TRBV7-9 with TRBJ1-4; no firm D call. V gave up 4 bases and J gave up 8 bases, with 11 bases separating them. The germline V gene has CDR1 SEHNR and CDR2 FQNEAQ (reference sequence). The CDR3 totals 13 residues. CDR3 protein: CASSSDFREKLFF. The CDR3 coding sequence is TGTGCCAGCAGCTCCGACTTTCGGGAAAAACTGTTTTTT.

The chain carries TRBV28 and TRBJ1-5; D gene unclear. This CDR3 is 12 amino acids long. Trimming removed 5 bases at V and 8 bases at J, with 10 bases between. Germline V CDR1 and CDR2: MDHEN, SYDVKM. The CDR3 here is CASSAGVKPQHF. The CDR3 coding sequence is TGTGCCAGCAGTGCGGGAGTTAAGCCCCAGCATTTT.

This chain joins TRBV19 and TRBJ2-5, with 9 nucleotides matching TRBD2. CDR3 length: 17 amino acids. V dropped 2 bases and J dropped 1; count of bases not matched to a gene: 8. Germline V gene lookup returns CDR1 LNHDA and CDR2 SQIVND (reference sequence). DNA for the CDR3: TGTGCCAGTAGTATAACTGGCGGGGGGGAATTCCAAGAGACCCAGTACTTC. Its translation is CASSITGGGEFQETQYF.

J is TRBJ1-1 and V is TRBV28, with D possibly being TRBD1 (6 bases). V lost 6 bases and J lost 2, with 19 bases in between. There are 16 residues in the CDR3. Germline loops: CDR1 MDHEN, CDR2 SYDVKM. The chain's CDR3 is CASRVGGAATNTEAFF. DNA of the CDR3: TGTGCCAGCAGGGTCGGGGGGGCCGCTACCAACACTGAAGCTTTCTTT.

The chain employs TRBV27 and TRBJ1-2, with 7 positions matching TRBD1. The CDR3 totals 14 residues. CDR1 and CDR2 (germline): MNHEY, SMNVEV (reference sequence). The J segment lost 5 bases and the V segment lost 6 bases, leaving 9 bases of the junction unmatched. CDR3 DNA sequence: TGTGCCAGCAGCCCTCACACAGGGGAGTATGGCTACACCTTC. Its protein is CASSPHTGEYGYTF.